This passage covers 20 T cell receptor beta chains from one sample sequenced in a study of Graves' ophthalmopathy and Graves' hyperthyroidism. Amplified TCR beta CDR3 regions were obtained using RNA transcripts as template. The authors performed first-round RT-PCR with HTBI primers and then a second-round multiplex PCR. TCRdb re-called the multiplex PCR reads with MiXCR, one entry per CDR3 protein. The sample shows 900,000 to 1,200,000 distinct CDR3 sequences, 35% to 45% of them seen only once. The material sequenced was peripheral blood or thyroid tissue (not recorded which). The source of these receptors is an adult man with Graves' hyperthyroidism.

In the case of this clonotype: Being one base from a much bigger clone, this may be a read error. The chain couples TRBV20-1 to TRBJ1-1; D is unclear. The CDR3 is 12 residues long. From germline, CDR1 is DFQATT and CDR2 SNEGSKA (reference sequence). The V gene lost 3 bases and the J gene lost 3 bases, with 8 bases spanning the gap. CDR3 DNA: TGCAGTGCTAGGAAGGGTTACACTGAAGCTTTCTTT. Its protein is CSARKGYTEAFF.

V gene TRBV25-1 combines with J gene TRBJ1-3, with D perhaps TRBD1 (5 bases). This CDR3 is built from 15 residues. Trimming removed 6 bases at V and 0 bases at J, with 12 bases between. Germline loops: CDR1 MGHDK, CDR2 SYGVNS. The CDR3 coding sequence is TGTGCCAGCAGCTACCAGGGACTCTCTGGAAACACCATATATTTT. The encoded protein is CASSYQGLSGNTIYF.

This chain joins TRBV20-1 and TRBJ2-7; maybe TRBD2 (5 bases). This CDR3 has 14 amino acids. V was trimmed by 1 base and J by 2 bases, leaving 12 bases between them. In germline, CDR1 is DFQATT, CDR2 SNEGSKA (reference sequence). CDR3 sequence: CSARGTSTTYEQYF. The CDR3 bases are TGCAGTGCTAGAGGAACTAGTACGACCTACGAGCAGTACTTC.

The V call is TRBV29-1, the J call TRBJ2-4; no clear D gene. This CDR3 region has 11 residues. In germline, CDR1 is SQVTM, CDR2 ANQGSEA. This CDR3 reads CAVPAKNIQYF. CDR3 DNA: TGCGCCGTCCCAGCCAAAAACATTCAGTACTTC.

This clonotype was counted a few times. The chain joins TRBV7-2 to TRBJ1-1, with a weak D call TRBD1 (5 bases). V was clipped by 1 base and J by 10 bases, with 10 bases between them. Per the germline V gene, CDR1 is SGHTA and CDR2 is FQGNSA. The CDR3 is made up of 12 amino acids. The CDR3 sequence is CASSLGREVAFF. CDR3 nucleotides: TGTGCCAGCAGCTTAGGCAGGGAGGTAGCTTTCTTT.

A note on this clonotype: A much larger clone differs by one base, so this may be a read error. The rearrangement links TRBV10-3 to TRBJ2-7, with a tentative D call TRBD1 (6 bases). CDR1 ENHRY and CDR2 SYGVKD come from the germline V gene. The CDR3 is 12 residues long. V was clipped by 6 bases and J by 9 bases, with 15 bases between them. The CDR3 DNA follows: TGTGCCATCAGGCAGGGGCGAGACGGGCAGTACTTC. Its protein product is CAIRQGRDGQYF.

The chain links TRBV2 to TRBJ2-7, with 8 bases that match TRBD2. The J segment lost 2 bases and the V segment lost 6 bases, leaving 18 bases of the junction unmatched. Germline lookup yields CDR1 SNHLY and CDR2 FYNNEI. The CDR3 runs to 18 residues. The CDR3 loop is CASRERPAGDYLTYEQYF. In nucleotides, the CDR3 is TGTGCCAGCAGGGAACGTCCAGCGGGGGACTACCTAACCTACGAGCAGTACTTC.

The chain is built from TRBV6-5 and TRBJ1-4; D is perhaps TRBD1 (5 bases). From germline, CDR1 is MNHEY and CDR2 SVGAGI. The CDR3 is made up of 15 amino acids. V was clipped by 5 bases and J by 8 bases, with 18 bases between them. CDR3 sequence reads: CASSPGDDSWEKLFF. The CDR3 nucleotides read TGTGCCAGCAGTCCCGGGGACGACAGTTGGGAAAAACTGTTTTTT.

This clonotype was observed at least ten times. The CDR3 reads CASSLVLAQGRLQNTEAFF. CDR3 nucleotides: TGTGCCAGCAGCTTAGTATTGGCACAGGGTCGTCTTCAGAACACTGAAGCTTTCTTT. This rearrangement joins TRBV7-8 to TRBJ1-1; possible D gene TRBD1, 6 bases. Between the trimmed V and J ends, which lost 1 base and 1 base, there was a span of 22 bases. CDR1 is SGHVS, CDR2 FQNEAQ, per germline. CDR3 size: 19 residues.

The chain joins TRBV7-8 to TRBJ2-2; the D gene is possibly TRBD1 (6 bases). The V gene's germline CDR1 is SGHVS and CDR2 FQNEAQ. V shed 3 bases and J shed 7 bases, with 18 bases lying between them. The CDR3 has 16 residues. CDR3 region: CASSFPPTGFNGELFF. CDR3 in DNA: TGTGCCAGCAGCTTTCCTCCCACAGGGTTCAACGGGGAGCTGTTTTTT.

This clonotype was counted a single time. The gene calls are TRBV29-1 and TRBJ2-3, with 7 bases lining up with TRBD2. This CDR3 has 15 residues. V lost 7 bases to trimming and J lost 2 bases; unmatched junction nucleotides: 12. Germline values: CDR1 SQVTM, CDR2 ANQGSEA. The CDR3 is CSAERPGLPTDTQYF. CDR3 bases: TGCAGCGCCGAACGGCCGGGACTACCCACAGATACGCAGTATTTT.

The chain employs TRBV29-1 and TRBJ1-2; D gene uncertain. Germline V lookup: CDR1 SQVTM, CDR2 ANQGSEA. This CDR3 spans 11 amino acids. Trimming shortened V by 8 bases and J by 0 bases, and 7 bases separated the two germline ends. For the CDR3, the DNA is TGCAGCTTGGGCACTAACTATGGCTACACCTTC. This translates into CSLGTNYGYTF.

The sample holds many counts of this clonotype. The rearrangement uses TRBV7-9 and TRBJ2-7, with 7 bases identical to TRBD1. This CDR3 has 14 residues. Per the germline V gene, CDR1 is SEHNR and CDR2 is FQNEAQ (reference sequence). Trimming cost V 5 bases and J 5 bases; bases outside gene matches: 9. CDR3 protein: CASSRTGVVDEQYF. Here the CDR3 DNA reads TGTGCCAGCAGCAGGACAGGCGTCGTGGACGAGCAGTACTTC. The full variable domain, its missing parts supplied by reference TRBV7-9 and TRBJ2-7, is DTGVSQNPRHKITKRGQNVTFRCDPISEHNRLYWYRQTLGQGPEFLTYFQNEAQLEKSRLLSDRFSAERPKGSFSTLEIQRTEQGDSAMYLCASSRTGVVDEQYFGPGTRLTVT.

As to this clonotype: This may be a read error: a much more frequent sequence differs by one nucleotide. The genes are TRBV7-9 and TRBJ2-5, with a weak D call TRBD1 (5 bases). Germline V gene lookup returns CDR1 SEHNR and CDR2 FQNEAQ (reference sequence). This CDR3 is built from 15 residues. CDR3 amino acids: CVSSNIRVTRETQYF. The CDR3, as DNA: TGTGTCAGCAGCAACATCAGGGTCACGCGCGAGACCCAGTACTTC.

This clonotype showed up many times. The chain combines TRBV7-6 with TRBJ1-4; D possibly corresponds to TRBD1 (5 bases). The CDR3 has 13 amino acids. V was shortened by 3 bases and J by 7 bases, with 9 bases between the two germline ends. Germline CDR1 and CDR2: SGHVS and FNYEAQ. CDR3 sequence: CASSFQGGEKLFF. The CDR3 DNA reads TGTGCCAGCAGCTTCCAGGGCGGTGAAAAACTGTTTTTT.

This chain joins TRBV20-1 and TRBJ2-5, with a tentative D call TRBD2 (7 bases). CDR1 and CDR2 from the germline V gene are DFQATT and SNEGSKA (reference sequence). V gave up 1 base and J gave up 0 bases, with 12 bases separating them. CDR3 length equals 15 residues. This chain's CDR3 is CSARGGGSYQETQYF. CDR3 nucleotides: TGCAGTGCTAGAGGCGGGGGCAGTTACCAAGAGACCCAGTACTTC.

This chain joins TRBV7-9 and TRBJ1-5; D is possibly TRBD1 (5 bases). Germline CDR1 and CDR2: SEHNR and FQNEAQ (reference sequence). Trimming cost V 5 bases and J 9 bases, with 29 bases left between them. CDR3 length: 18 residues. As DNA, the CDR3 is TGTGCCAGCAGCCCGTGGCTTCGCCGGGGGAGTTTTTGTCGGCCCCAGCATTTT. Its protein is CASSPWLRRGSFCRPQHF.

The chain uses TRBV4-1 and TRBJ1-1; D not resolved. Per germline, CDR1 MGHRA and CDR2 YSYEKL. The CDR3 covers 15 residues. Between the trimmed V and J ends, which lost 2 bases and 0 bases, there was a span of 10 bases. In nucleotides, the CDR3 is TGCGCCAGCAGCCAACAACCGAACATGAACACTGAAGCTTTCTTT. Amino acid sequence: CASSQQPNMNTEAFF.

V usage is TRBV15 and J usage is TRBJ1-6; 7 bases match TRBD1. The CDR3 totals 16 residues. Germline CDR1 and CDR2: LNHNV and YYDKDF (reference sequence). V dropped 3 bases and J dropped 10; count of bases not matched to a gene: 12. CDR3 bases: TGTGCCACCAGCAGCTGGACAGGACAGGTGCAATCACCCCTCCACTTT. It is translated as CATSSWTGQVQSPLHF.

The table lists this clonotype with many counts. V gene TRBV5-1 combines with J gene TRBJ1-1, with TRBD1 identical over 7 bases. The CDR3 length is 15 residues. The ends lost 4 bases at V and 1 base at J; junction bases unmatched: 7. Germline CDR1 is SGHRS and CDR2 is YFSETQ. The CDR3 bases are TGCGCCAGCAGCCTAACCGGGACAGCGAACACTGAAGCTTTCTTT. Protein sequence: CASSLTGTANTEAFF.